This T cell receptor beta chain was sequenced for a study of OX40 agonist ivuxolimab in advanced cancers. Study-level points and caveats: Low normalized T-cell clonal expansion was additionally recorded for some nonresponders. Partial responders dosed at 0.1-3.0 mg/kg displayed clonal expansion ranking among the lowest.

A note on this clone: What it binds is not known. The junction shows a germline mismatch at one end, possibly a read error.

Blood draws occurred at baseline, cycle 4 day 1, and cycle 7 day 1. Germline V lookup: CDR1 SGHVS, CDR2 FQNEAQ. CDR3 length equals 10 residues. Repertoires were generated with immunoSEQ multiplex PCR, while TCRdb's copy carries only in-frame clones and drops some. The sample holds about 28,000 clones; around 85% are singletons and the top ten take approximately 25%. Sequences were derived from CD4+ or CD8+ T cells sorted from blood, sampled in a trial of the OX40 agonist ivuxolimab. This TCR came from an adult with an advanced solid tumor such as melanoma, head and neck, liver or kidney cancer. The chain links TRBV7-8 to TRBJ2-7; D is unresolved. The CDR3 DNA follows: TGTGCCAGCCCCCCACCGTTTTGCGGATTC. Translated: CASPPPFCGF.